This entry lists 25 T cell receptor beta chains sequenced from one sample in a study of graft-versus-host responses after intestinal transplantation. This table comes from immunoSEQ multiplex PCR, and its TCRdb copy is limited to in-frame clones, with some not included. The sample has about 100,000 clones, 85% to 95% seen once. No antigen has been identified for these receptors. The sample consisted of unstimulated CD8+ T cells sorted from spleen or lymph node cells, taken before intestinal transplant. Every receptor here comes from a human donor who received an intestinal transplant.

The chain joins TRBV28 to TRBJ1-2, with D perhaps TRBD1 (6 bases). The length of the CDR3 is 14 residues. Germline CDR1 reads MDHEN; CDR2 reads SYDVKM. V lost 7 bases, J lost 8 bases, and 20 bases lay in between. In DNA form, the CDR3 reads TGTGCCAGCAAGGGGACAACCATGCCATGGGGCTACACCTTC. Amino acids: CASKGTTMPWGYTF.

This clone was seen only once. The chain has TRBV14 and TRBJ2-5, with a weak D call TRBD2 (6 bases). Germline loops: CDR1 SGHDN, CDR2 FVKESK. The CDR3 totals 16 residues. Trimming took 2 bases from V and 3 from J, leaving 16 bases between them. This CDR3 is CASSQYWGEPEETQYF. CDR3 sequence (DNA): TGTGCCAGCAGCCAATACTGGGGGGAACCTGAAGAGACCCAGTACTTC. The full variable domain, completed using reference TRBV14 and TRBJ2-5, is EAGVTQFPSHSVIEKGQTVTLRCDPISGHDNLYWYRRVMGKEIKFLLHFVKESKQDESGMPNNRFLAERTGGTYSTLKVQPAELEDSGVYFCASSQYWGEPEETQYFGPGTRLLVL.

J is TRBJ2-2 and V is TRBV6-6, with 11 bases that match TRBD2. Germline loops: CDR1 MNHNY, CDR2 SVGAGI (reference sequence). The CDR3 runs to 16 residues. V lost 2 bases, J lost 7 bases, and 6 bases stayed unmatched. CDR3 loop: CASSYGSGGAVGELFF. The CDR3, as DNA: TGTGCCAGCAGTTACGGTAGCGGGGGGGCGGTCGGGGAGCTGTTTTTT.

Concerning this clone itself: One end of the junction does not line up with germline, which may come from a read error. This chain uses TRBV13 with TRBJ2-2, with D possibly matching TRBD2 (7 bases). Germline V gene sequence: CDR1 PRHDT, CDR2 FYEKMQ (reference sequence). The CDR3 contains 17 residues. The CDR3 here is CASSSRTGGYNTGELFF. Here the CDR3 DNA reads TGTGCCAGCAGCTCCCGAACGGGGGGCTACAACACCGGGGAGCTGTTTTTC.

The V call is TRBV29-1, the J call TRBJ1-2; 7 nucleotides match TRBD1. CDR1 is SQVTM and CDR2 is ANQGSEA in the germline V gene. The trim removed 3 bases at V and 2 bases at J, leaving 3 bases unmatched. The CDR3 has 13 residues. CDR3 sequence: CSVDSDRNYGYTF. DNA of the CDR3: TGCAGCGTTGATTCGGACAGGAACTATGGCTACACCTTC.

This clone was picked up one time. The chain uses TRBV6-5 and TRBJ2-2; D is ambiguous. The germline V gene has CDR1 MNHEY and CDR2 SVGAGI. The CDR3 length is 16 residues. Trimming removed 0 bases from V and 1 base from J, with 9 bases in between. CDR3 sequence: CASSYSRTVNTGELFF. The DNA for the CDR3 is TGTGCCAGCAGTTACTCCCGGACGGTGAACACCGGGGAGCTGTTTTTT.

Here the CDR3 DNA reads TGCGCCAGCAGCCGGGTCGGGCTAGCTGTCTGCGGGCAGTACTTC. This encodes CASSRVGLAVCGQYF. The rearrangement joins TRBV4-1 to TRBJ2-7, with D possibly being TRBD2 (5 bases). The germline CDR1 and CDR2 sequences are MGHRA and YSYEKL. The CDR3 length is 15 residues. Trimming shortened V by 4 bases and J by 9 bases, and 22 bases separated the two germline ends.

The genes are TRBV6-1 and TRBJ1-1; D ambiguous. The CDR3 loop spans 17 amino acids. CDR1 is MNHNS, CDR2 SASEGT, per germline. V was pared by 5 bases and J by 3 bases, with 22 bases between. CDR3 sequence reads: CASSQDRDREMDTEAFF. The CDR3 region has the DNA TGTGCCAGCAGTCAAGACCGAGATCGGGAAATGGACACTGAAGCTTTCTTT.

The chain uses TRBV12-5 and TRBJ2-7, with 10 positions matching TRBD2. CDR3 length: 15 amino acids. The germline CDR1 and CDR2 sequences are LGHNT and FRNRAP. J gave up 0 bases and V 1 base, and 0 bases lay outside the gene matches. The CDR3 here is CASGLGLAGSYEQYF. The CDR3 coding sequence is TGTGCTAGTGGTTTGGGACTAGCGGGCTCCTACGAGCAGTACTTC.

This rearrangement joins TRBV27 to TRBJ2-1, with 15 nucleotides matching TRBD2. The CDR3 length is 21 residues. The V and J ends lost 2 bases and 4 bases, in that order; junction bases with no gene match: 15. Germline CDR1 and CDR2: MNHEY and SMNVEV (reference sequence). CDR3 amino acids: CASSLGLAGGPSQPYYNEQFF. Here the CDR3 DNA reads TGTGCCAGCAGTTTAGGACTAGCGGGGGGGCCGTCTCAACCCTATTACAATGAGCAGTTCTTC.

As DNA, the CDR3 is TGCGCCAGCAGCCAAGAAGGGAGCTACGAGCAGTACTTC. The encoded protein is CASSQEGSYEQYF. The gene calls are TRBV4-1 and TRBJ2-7, with a tentative D call TRBD2 (5 bases). The CDR3 covers 13 residues. Trimming left V 0 bases short and J 3 bases short, with 6 bases between. The germline V gene encodes CDR1 MGHRA and CDR2 YSYEKL.

This chain joins TRBV6-1 and TRBJ2-7; D perhaps matches TRBD1 (8 bases). The germline V gene has CDR1 MNHNS and CDR2 SASEGT. V dropped 5 bases and J dropped 6 bases, with 11 bases sitting between them. The CDR3 covers 12 residues. The CDR3 is CASSTGGVEQYF. The DNA of the CDR3 is TGTGCCAGCAGTACAGGGGGGGTCGAGCAGTACTTC.

The chain couples TRBV29-1 to TRBJ2-1; perhaps TRBD2 as D (5 bases). With 6 bases removed from V and 3 bases from J, the gap between germline ends came to 12 bases. The CDR3 sequence is 13 residues long. The germline CDR1 and CDR2 sequences are SQVTM and ANQGSEA. The CDR3 sequence is CSVRSRDYNEQFF. The CDR3 DNA reads TGCAGCGTGCGAAGCCGGGACTACAATGAGCAGTTCTTC.

The J gene is TRBJ2-2, the V gene TRBV27; 7 bases map to TRBD1. Per germline, CDR1 MNHEY and CDR2 SMNVEV (reference sequence). J lost 5 bases, V lost 6 bases, and 3 bases had no gene match. The CDR3 spans 13 residues. This CDR3 reads CASSPDRTGELFF. The CDR3 DNA reads as TGTGCCAGCAGCCCGGACAGGACCGGGGAGCTGTTTTTT.

The J gene is TRBJ1-2, the V gene TRBV5-6; weak D call: TRBD1 (6 bases). Germline CDR1 is SGHDT and CDR2 is YYEEEE. The CDR3 is 14 amino acids. V was shortened by 1 base and J by 4 bases, with 11 bases between the two germline ends. CDR3: CASSLPGGGYGYTF. The CDR3 DNA reads TGTGCCAGCAGCTTGCCGGGAGGGGGCTATGGCTACACCTTC.

The V gene is TRBV5-4, the J gene TRBJ2-7; the D gene could be TRBD1 or TRBD2 (5 bases each). V was shortened by 4 bases and J by 0 bases, with 14 bases between the two germline ends. This CDR3 contains 15 residues. From germline, CDR1 is SGHNT and CDR2 YYREEE (reference sequence). CDR3 sequence: CASSPLSGTSYEQYF. The DNA for the CDR3 is TGTGCCAGCAGCCCGCTTTCAGGGACCTCCTACGAGCAGTACTTC.

The rearrangement links TRBV7-6 to TRBJ2-5; TRBD1 matches at 10 bases. Trimming at V came to 5 bases and at J to 1 base, leaving 7 bases not matched to a gene. Looked up from germline, CDR1 is SGHVS and CDR2 is FNYEAQ. The CDR3 runs 16 residues. CDR3 residues: CASSQARDRGQETQYF. As DNA, the CDR3 is TGTGCCAGCAGCCAGGCCCGGGACAGGGGCCAAGAGACCCAGTACTTC.

The chain carries TRBV6-5 and TRBJ1-5; D may be TRBD1 (6 bases). CDR1 and CDR2 (germline): MNHEY, SVGAGI. Trimming shortened V by 5 bases and J by 7 bases, and 9 bases separated the two germline ends. This CDR3 is built from 12 residues. The DNA of the CDR3 is TGTGCCAGCAGTCTCGGGGGCCAGCCCCAGCATTTT. This sequence encodes CASSLGGQPQHF.

The V and J genes are TRBV5-4 and TRBJ1-1; D might be TRBD1 (5 bases). Trimming left V 3 bases short and J 1 base short, with 7 bases between. Germline CDR1 and CDR2: SGHNT and YYREEE (reference sequence). This CDR3 comprises 13 residues. The CDR3: CASSSTENTEAFF. The CDR3 DNA sequence: TGTGCCAGCAGCTCGACAGAGAACACTGAAGCTTTCTTT.

The chain links TRBV11-2 to TRBJ2-5, with D perhaps TRBD1 or TRBD2 (5 bases each). Germline CDR1 and CDR2: SGHAT and FQNNGV. V lost 6 bases, J lost 5 bases, and 7 bases lay in between. The CDR3 length is 11 residues. In nucleotides, the CDR3 is TGTGCCAGCAGTGGGGGTGAGACCCAGTACTTC. Residues: CASSGGETQYF.

V gene TRBV28 combines with J gene TRBJ1-4; D might be TRBD1 (5 bases). The CDR3 extends over 15 amino acids. Germline CDR1 reads MDHEN; CDR2 reads SYDVKM. V lost 6 bases, J lost 5 bases, and 16 bases lay in between. Here the CDR3 reads CASSPGTPNNEKLFF. The CDR3 bases are TGTGCCAGCAGCCCCGGGACCCCCAACAATGAAAAACTGTTTTTT.

V and J are TRBV9 and TRBJ2-4; D not certain. The CDR3 has 14 amino acids. Trimming removed 4 bases from V and 6 bases from J, with 14 bases in between. Germline V gene data show CDR1 as SGDLS and CDR2 as YYNGEE. This CDR3 is CASSSSGPPNIQYF. DNA of the CDR3: TGTGCCAGCAGCTCATCCGGTCCACCAAACATTCAGTACTTC.

This clone was observed a handful of times. The V and J genes are TRBV6-4 and TRBJ2-3; possibly TRBD2 for D (5 bases). Germline CDR1 is MRHNA and CDR2 is SNTAGT. CDR3 length: 15 amino acids. V was pared by 0 bases and J by 3 bases, with 10 bases between. The CDR3 region is CASSDSDGDTDTQYF. The CDR3, as DNA: TGTGCCAGCAGTGACTCAGACGGGGATACAGATACGCAGTATTTT.

The chain is built from TRBV5-1 and TRBJ2-7; 11 bases map to TRBD2. Germline assignment: CDR1 SGHRS and CDR2 YFSETQ. This CDR3 has 18 amino acids. The junction had 12 bases not matched to a gene; V was cut back by 3 bases and J by 1 base. CDR3 nucleotide sequence: TGCGCCAGCAGCTCGGGACTAGCGGACCAATTAACTTCCTACGAGCAGTACTTC. It yields the protein CASSSGLADQLTSYEQYF.

This rearrangement joins TRBV9 to TRBJ2-1, with unresolved D. Germline CDR1 is SGDLS and CDR2 is YYNGEE. Trimming left V 0 bases short and J 5 bases short, with 9 bases between. The CDR3 consists of 14 residues. Here the CDR3 reads CASSVELDDNEQFF. As DNA, the CDR3 is TGTGCCAGCAGCGTAGAACTGGACGACAATGAGCAGTTCTTC.